A single sample gave rise to the 16 T cell receptor beta chains below, sequenced in a study of T-cell memory formation after mild COVID-19 (dated by TCRdb to the early 2020s). Libraries were prepared through 5' RACE. The data were produced on an Illumina NovaSeq 6000. TCRdb ran its own pipeline on the public reads, namely fastp trimming at Q25 and MiXCR clone calling, and kept in-frame beta chains. When rows share a CDR3 protein, they turn into one entry using the most common DNA and genes. This sample lists 560,000 or so distinct CDR3 sequences; around a sixth were detected once. Of the sample, 8.1% falls within the top ten clones. Sequences were obtained from PBMCs or a T cell subset sorted from them (not recorded which). The source is an adult woman who had mild COVID-19 (a few samples of this study predate the infection). The sample titles of this study are shuffled in the database, so cell type and time point are left out; the donor was told from shared clones.

The CDR3 reads CASSSDRGPNQPQHF. DNA of the CDR3: TGTGCCAGCAGCTCAGACCGGGGACCCAATCAGCCCCAGCATTTT. The chain combines TRBV7-9 with TRBJ1-5, with D tentatively TRBD1 (5 bases). V gave up 4 bases and J gave up 3 bases, with 13 bases separating them. CDR3 length equals 15 residues. CDR1 and CDR2 (germline): SEHNR, FQNEAQ (reference sequence). The entire variable domain, with the rest obtained from reference TRBV7-9 and TRBJ1-5, is as follows: DTGVSQNPRHKITKRGQNVTFRCDPISEHNRLYWYRQTLGQGPEFLTYFQNEAQLEKSRLLSDRFSAERPKGSFSTLEIQRTEQGDSAMYLCASSSDRGPNQPQHFGDGTRLSIL.

The chain employs TRBV15 and TRBJ1-1; a weak D match, TRBD1 (6 bases). The CDR3 has 16 residues. V lost 3 bases and J 0 bases, leaving 14 bases between the germline ends. The germline CDR1 and CDR2 sequences are LNHNV and YYDKDF (reference sequence). The CDR3 DNA reads TGTGCCACCAGCAGGCAACCGGGACAAGTGAACACTGAAGCTTTCTTT. It translates to CATSRQPGQVNTEAFF.

This clonotype showed up just a few times. This chain links TRBV7-2 with TRBJ2-1; TRBD2 matches 10 bases. The CDR3 sequence is 18 residues long. The trim removed 2 bases at V and 2 bases at J, leaving 9 bases unmatched. The germline gives CDR1 SGHTA, CDR2 FQGNSA. As DNA, the CDR3 is TGTGCCAGCAGCTTACGCCTAGCGGGAGTAGGCACCTACAATGAGCAGTTCTTC. Its translation: CASSLRLAGVGTYNEQFF.

The J gene is TRBJ2-4, the V gene TRBV7-8, with D perhaps TRBD2 (5 bases). V was shortened by 5 bases and J by 7 bases, with 15 bases between the two germline ends. The CDR3 has 14 residues. Germline CDR1 is SGHVS and CDR2 is FQNEAQ. The CDR3 protein is CASSRGESGNIQYF. CDR3 sequence (DNA): TGTGCCAGCAGCCGGGGAGAGTCTGGGAACATTCAGTACTTC.

The chain joins TRBV5-6 to TRBJ1-4; D is unclear. Germline CDR1 and CDR2: SGHDT and YYEEEE. Trimming took 1 base from V and 0 from J, leaving 4 bases between them. CDR3 length: 14 amino acids. The CDR3 loop reads CASSLWTTNEKLFF. The DNA of the CDR3 is TGTGCCAGCAGCTTGTGGACAACTAATGAAAAACTGTTTTTT. Full variable domain (rest looked up from reference TRBV5-6 and TRBJ1-4): DAGVTQSPTHLIKTRGQQVTLRCSPKSGHDTVSWYQQALGQGPQFIFQYYEEEERQRGNFPDRFSGHQFPNYSSELNVNALLLGDSALYLCASSLWTTNEKLFFGSGTQLSVL.

This chain links TRBV2 with TRBJ1-3, with D perhaps matching TRBD1 (5 bases). The V end lost 8 bases, the J end lost 2 bases, and 10 bases lay between the germline ends. The CDR3 is 13 amino acids. Germline loops: CDR1 SNHLY, CDR2 FYNNEI. The chain's CDR3 is CASLGETGNTIYF. CDR3 nucleotide sequence: TGTGCCAGCTTGGGGGAGACTGGAAACACCATATATTTT. Full variable domain (rest looked up from reference TRBV2 and TRBJ1-3): EPEVTQTPSHQVTQMGQEVILRCVPISNHLYFYWYRQILGQKVEFLVSFYNNEISEKSEIFDDQFSVERPDGSNFTLKIRSTKLEDSAMYFCASLGETGNTIYFGEGSWLTVV.

The chain combines TRBV15 with TRBJ1-1; a weak D match, TRBD1 (5 bases). Germline lookup yields CDR1 LNHNV and CDR2 YYDKDF (reference sequence). This CDR3 is built from 12 residues. V was clipped by 2 bases and J by 11 bases, with 12 bases between them. The CDR3, as DNA: TGTGCCACCAGCAGACTGGGACGTTTGGCTTTCTTT. It translates to CATSRLGRLAFF.

The V gene is TRBV6-5, the J gene TRBJ1-5; no reliable D call. The CDR3 length is 15 residues. Germline V gives CDR1 MNHEY, CDR2 SVGAGI. Trimming removed 5 bases at V and 0 bases at J, with 11 bases between. The CDR3 is CASSPAGNSNQPQHF. The CDR3 DNA sequence: TGTGCCAGCAGTCCCGCAGGAAATAGCAATCAGCCCCAGCATTTT.

This clonotype was observed once. This rearrangement joins TRBV12-3 or TRBV12-4 to TRBJ2-1, with D possibly being TRBD2 (6 bases). Trimming stripped 5 bases from V and 2 bases from J, with 13 bases between. CDR3 size: 15 residues. The CDR3 DNA is TGTGCCAGCAGTACGGGACTCGAGACCTACAATGAGCAGTTCTTC. It is translated as CASSTGLETYNEQFF.

This rearrangement joins TRBV7-9 to TRBJ2-7, with D tentatively TRBD1 or TRBD2 (5 bases each). Trimming pared 4 bases from V and 3 bases from J, leaving 19 bases between. The CDR3 has 16 amino acids. CDR1 SEHNR and CDR2 FQNEAQ come from the germline V gene (reference sequence). CDR3 DNA: TGTGCCAGCAGCTCGCCTTCCGGGACCCCCAGCTACGAGCAGTACTTC. Its protein product is CASSSPSGTPSYEQYF.

The chain employs TRBV19 and TRBJ2-3; no reliable D call. The germline V gene encodes CDR1 LNHDA and CDR2 SQIVND (reference sequence). V lost 4 bases and J 1 base, leaving 12 bases between the germline ends. This CDR3 contains 15 residues. The CDR3 coding sequence is TGTGCCAGTAGTAAAATCAGTGGGGGCACAGATACGCAGTATTTT. Protein sequence: CASSKISGGTDTQYF.

This rearrangement joins TRBV27 to TRBJ2-3; D is ambiguous. Per germline, CDR1 MNHEY and CDR2 SMNVEV (reference sequence). Trimming shortened V by 2 bases and J by 4 bases, and 13 bases separated the two germline ends. The CDR3 covers 15 residues. CDR3 in amino acids: CASSLTRSSPDTQYF. In nucleotides, the CDR3 is TGTGCCAGCAGTTTAACGAGGTCATCGCCAGATACGCAGTATTTT.

The chain uses TRBV3-1 and TRBJ2-3; unclear D gene. There are 13 residues in the CDR3. The ends were cut back, 4 bases at V and 4 bases at J, with 9 bases in the middle. Germline V CDR1 and CDR2: LGHDT, YNNKEL (reference sequence). The CDR3 nucleotides read TGTGCCAGCAGCCTCCTGCAGGCAGATACGCAGTATTTT. The encoded protein is CASSLLQADTQYF.

This clonotype was recorded a few times. CDR3 nucleotide sequence: TGTGCCAGCAGTTACGGGACTAGCGGTTTCACAGATACGCAGTATTTT. Its translation is CASSYGTSGFTDTQYF. The chain combines TRBV6-2 or TRBV6-3 with TRBJ2-3; TRBD2 matches at 11 bases. The CDR3 is made up of 16 amino acids. The junction had 3 bases not matched to a gene; V was cut back by 2 bases and J by 2 bases. The germline CDR1 and CDR2 sequences are MNHEY and SVGEGT.

The genes are TRBV10-3 and TRBJ2-7; 15 nucleotides align to TRBD2. CDR3 length: 15 amino acids. The germline V gene encodes CDR1 ENHRY and CDR2 SYGVKD. After removal of 5 bases from V and 2 bases from J, the junction contained 1 base not matched to a gene. CDR3 sequence: CAISRTSGGAYEQYF. CDR3 nucleotide sequence: TGTGCCATCAGTAGGACTAGCGGGGGGGCCTACGAGCAGTACTTC.

This clonotype has a handful of counts. The CDR3 protein is CASSLRDEKLFF. The CDR3 DNA follows: TGTGCCAGCAGTTTACGGGATGAAAAACTGTTTTTT. The J gene is TRBJ1-4, the V gene TRBV28, with no clear D. The V gene lost 2 bases and the J gene lost 6 bases, with 4 bases spanning the gap. The CDR3 loop spans 12 amino acids. From germline, CDR1 is MDHEN and CDR2 SYDVKM.